This TCR beta chain emerged from a study of cytomegalovirus exposure and HLA in healthy donors. Overall study: Both the approximately 130 validation repertoires and the 600 to 700 first-cohort repertoires used the same platform, as reported by a later analysis.

This clone was recorded only once. TCRdb's table, derived via immunoSEQ multiplex PCR, lists solely in-frame clones and lacks some. The profile covers about 160,000 clones, with 96% appearing a single time and roughly 0.83% taken by the ten largest. V was cut by 5 bases and J by 6 bases, with 24 bases left in between. The CDR3 extends over 16 amino acids. In germline, CDR1 is SGDLS, CDR2 YYNGEE. The V call is TRBV9, the J call TRBJ2-7; perhaps TRBD2 as D (5 bases). This TCR was recovered from a woman between 18 and 29 years old in good health and CMV-seronegative. The material sequenced was PBMCs. CDR3 DNA sequence: TGTGCCAGCAGTGTTTATAGCGACGTGTCCATTCGCGAGCAGTACTTC. Translation gives CASSVYSDVSIREQYF.